The clone carrying this TCR beta chain appeared once. These data come from a study of blood T cell repertoires in COVID-19. In the study overall: The samples span acute and convalescent COVID-19 from the United States, Italy and Spain. T cells, B-cell-depleted T cells, or PBMCs provided the cDNA or gDNA that served as material.

Germline V gene data show CDR1 as SGHTA and CDR2 as FQGNSA. Trimming cost V 0 bases and J 8 bases; bases outside gene matches: 3. The CDR3 consists of 15 residues. Per the authors' pipeline: Nucleated cell number was recorded as an estimate derived from reference gene primer amplification. The table came from immunoSEQ multiplex PCR; TCRdb's copy has only in-frame clones and leaves some out. V, J and clone size derive from that table, while D and trimming were established from the DNA sequence. Of more than 55,000 clones in the sample, approximately 89% are singletons; the top ten hold over 5%. The sample comprised peripheral blood. This clonotype was sampled from a woman between 70 and 85 years old with acute or convalescent COVID-19. The rearrangement uses TRBV7-2 and TRBJ1-4; TRBD1 matches at 10 bases. The CDR3 is CASSLAGTGEEKLFF. The CDR3 region has the DNA TGTGCCAGCAGCTTAGCGGGGACAGGGGAAGAAAAACTGTTTTTT.